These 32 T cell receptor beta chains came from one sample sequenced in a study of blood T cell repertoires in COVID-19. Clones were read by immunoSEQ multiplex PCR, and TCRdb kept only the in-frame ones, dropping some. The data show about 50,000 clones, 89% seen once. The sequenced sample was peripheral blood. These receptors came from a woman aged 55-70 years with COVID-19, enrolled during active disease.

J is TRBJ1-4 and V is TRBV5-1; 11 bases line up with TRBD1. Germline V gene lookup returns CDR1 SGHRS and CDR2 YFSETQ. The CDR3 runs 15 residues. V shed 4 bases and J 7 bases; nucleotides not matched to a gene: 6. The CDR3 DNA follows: TGCGCCAGCAGCCTTACCGGGACAGGGGGTGAAAAACTGTTTTTT. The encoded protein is CASSLTGTGGEKLFF.

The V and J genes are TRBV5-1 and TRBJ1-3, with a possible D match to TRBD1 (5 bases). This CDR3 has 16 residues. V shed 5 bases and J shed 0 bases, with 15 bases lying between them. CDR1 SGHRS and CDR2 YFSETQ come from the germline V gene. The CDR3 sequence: CASSYTGTFSGNTIYF. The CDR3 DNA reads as TGCGCCAGCAGTTATACCGGGACTTTCTCTGGAAACACCATATATTTT. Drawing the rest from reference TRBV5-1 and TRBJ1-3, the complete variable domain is KAGVTQTPRYLIKTRGQQVTLSCSPISGHRSVSWYQQTPGQGLQFLFEYFSETQRNKGNFPGRFSGRQFSNSRSEMNVSTLELGDSALYLCASSYTGTFSGNTIYFGEGSWLTVV.

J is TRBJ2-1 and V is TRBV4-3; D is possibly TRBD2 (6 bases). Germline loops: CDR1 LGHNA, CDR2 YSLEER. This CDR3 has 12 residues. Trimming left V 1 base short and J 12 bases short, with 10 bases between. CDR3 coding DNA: TGCGCCAGCAGCCAAGGGGGGGAATGGCAGTTCTTC. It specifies CASSQGGEWQFF.

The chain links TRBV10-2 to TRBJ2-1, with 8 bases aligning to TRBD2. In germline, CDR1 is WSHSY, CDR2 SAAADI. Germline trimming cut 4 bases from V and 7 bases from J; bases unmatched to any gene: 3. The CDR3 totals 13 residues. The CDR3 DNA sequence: TGCGCCAGCAGTGTCCCTAGCGGGAATGAGCAGTTCTTC. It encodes CASSVPSGNEQFF.

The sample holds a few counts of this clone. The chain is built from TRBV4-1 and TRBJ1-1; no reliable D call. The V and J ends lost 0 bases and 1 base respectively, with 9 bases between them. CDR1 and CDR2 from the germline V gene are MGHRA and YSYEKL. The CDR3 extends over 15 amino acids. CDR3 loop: CASSQEGNRNTEAFF. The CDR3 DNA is TGCGCCAGCAGCCAAGAGGGCAACCGGAACACTGAAGCTTTCTTT.

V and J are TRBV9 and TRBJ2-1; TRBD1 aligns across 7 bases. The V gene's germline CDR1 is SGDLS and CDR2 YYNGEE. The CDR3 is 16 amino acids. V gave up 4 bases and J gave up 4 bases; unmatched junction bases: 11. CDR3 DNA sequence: TGTGCCAGCAGCTCCCTTGGGGACAGTTCTTACAATGAGCAGTTCTTC. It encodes CASSSLGDSSYNEQFF.

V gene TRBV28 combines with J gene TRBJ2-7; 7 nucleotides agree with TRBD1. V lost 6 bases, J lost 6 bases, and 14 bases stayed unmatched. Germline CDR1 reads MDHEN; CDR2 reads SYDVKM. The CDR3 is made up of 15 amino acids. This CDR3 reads CASSPRTGGSGEQYF. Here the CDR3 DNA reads TGTGCCAGCAGCCCTCGGACAGGCGGTTCGGGCGAGCAGTACTTC.

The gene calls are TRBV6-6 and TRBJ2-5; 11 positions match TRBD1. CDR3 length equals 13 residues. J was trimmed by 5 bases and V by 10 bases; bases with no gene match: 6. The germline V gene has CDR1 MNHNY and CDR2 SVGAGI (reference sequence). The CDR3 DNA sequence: TGTGCCACGGGGACAGGGGGTGGTGAGACCCAGTACTTC. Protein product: CATGTGGGETQYF.

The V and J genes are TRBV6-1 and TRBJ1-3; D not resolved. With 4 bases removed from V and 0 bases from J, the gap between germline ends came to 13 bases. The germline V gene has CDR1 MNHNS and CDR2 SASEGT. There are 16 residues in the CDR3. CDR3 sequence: CASSVVAPSSGNTIYF. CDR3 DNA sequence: TGTGCCAGCAGTGTTGTAGCCCCGAGCTCTGGAAACACCATATATTTT.

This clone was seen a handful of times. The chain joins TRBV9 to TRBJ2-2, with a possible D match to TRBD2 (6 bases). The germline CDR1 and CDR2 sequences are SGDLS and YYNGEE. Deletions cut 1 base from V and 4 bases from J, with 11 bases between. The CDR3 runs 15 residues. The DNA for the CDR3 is TGTGCCAGCAGCGTATCCGGAGGGTTCACCGGGGAGCTGTTTTTT. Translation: CASSVSGGFTGELFF. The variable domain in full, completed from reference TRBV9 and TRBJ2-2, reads DSGVTQTPKHLITATGQRVTLRCSPRSGDLSVYWYQQSLDQGLQFLIQYYNGEERAKGNILERFSAQQFPDLHSELNLSSLELGDSALYFCASSVSGGFTGELFFGEGSRLTVL.

DNA for the CDR3: TGCAGCGGGACCCAGGGGGCGCAAGGCTACACCTTC. Residues: CSGTQGAQGYTF. This chain connects TRBV29-1 to TRBJ1-2; 8 bases match TRBD1. Germline V gives CDR1 SQVTM, CDR2 ANQGSEA. V lost 7 bases and J lost 8; bases outside the gene matches: 9. This CDR3 spans 12 amino acids.

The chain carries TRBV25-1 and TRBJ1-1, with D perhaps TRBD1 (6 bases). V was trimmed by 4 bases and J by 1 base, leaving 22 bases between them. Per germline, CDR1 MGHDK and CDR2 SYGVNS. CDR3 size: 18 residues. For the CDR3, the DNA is TGTGCCAGCAGTGCCCCCGAATGGGAGGGGGTAGGGAACACTGAAGCTTTCTTT. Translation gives CASSAPEWEGVGNTEAFF.

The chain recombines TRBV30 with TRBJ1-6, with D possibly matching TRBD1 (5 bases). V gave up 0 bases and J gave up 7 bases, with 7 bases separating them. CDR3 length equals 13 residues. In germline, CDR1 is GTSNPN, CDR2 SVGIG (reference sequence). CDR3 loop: CAWSVDSNSPLHF. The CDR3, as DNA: TGTGCCTGGAGTGTAGACAGCAATTCACCCCTCCACTTT. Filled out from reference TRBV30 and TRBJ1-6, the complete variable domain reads SQTIHQWPATLVQPVGSPLSLECTVEGTSNPNLYWYRQAAGRGLQLLFYSVGIGQISSEVPQNLSASRPQDRQFILSSKKLLLSDSGFYLCAWSVDSNSPLHFGNGTRLTVT.

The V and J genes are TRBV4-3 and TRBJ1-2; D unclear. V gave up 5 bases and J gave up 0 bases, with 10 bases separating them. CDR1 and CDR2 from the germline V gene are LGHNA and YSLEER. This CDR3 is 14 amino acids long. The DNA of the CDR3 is TGCGCCAGCAGCACGGTAACCGCTAACTATGGCTACACCTTC. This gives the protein CASSTVTANYGYTF.

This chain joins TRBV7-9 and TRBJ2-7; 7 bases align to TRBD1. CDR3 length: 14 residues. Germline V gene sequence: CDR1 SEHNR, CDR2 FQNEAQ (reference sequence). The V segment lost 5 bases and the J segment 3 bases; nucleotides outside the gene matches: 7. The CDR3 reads CASSPPGQDYEQYF. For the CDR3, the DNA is TGTGCCAGCAGCCCTCCAGGACAGGACTACGAGCAGTACTTC.

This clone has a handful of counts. Here the CDR3 DNA reads TGCAGCGTTGAAGATTGGGCGGGGGGACCCAGCTACGAGCAGTACTTC. Translating it yields CSVEDWAGGPSYEQYF. This sequence joins TRBV29-1 and TRBJ2-7; 8 positions agree with TRBD2. This CDR3 spans 16 amino acids. The V and J ends lost 0 bases and 3 bases, in that order; junction bases with no gene match: 10. Germline lookup yields CDR1 SQVTM and CDR2 ANQGSEA.

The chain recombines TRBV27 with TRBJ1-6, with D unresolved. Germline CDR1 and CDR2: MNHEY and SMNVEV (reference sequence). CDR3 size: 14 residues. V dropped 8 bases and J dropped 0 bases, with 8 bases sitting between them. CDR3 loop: CASSRSSYNSPLHF. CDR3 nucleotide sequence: TGTGCCAGCTCTAGGAGCTCCTATAATTCACCCCTCCACTTT.

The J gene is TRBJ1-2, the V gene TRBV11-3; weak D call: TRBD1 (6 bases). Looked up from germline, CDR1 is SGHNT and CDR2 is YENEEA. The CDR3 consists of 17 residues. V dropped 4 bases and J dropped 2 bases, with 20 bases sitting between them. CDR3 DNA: TGTGCCAGCAGCTCGCACAGGGAAGGGGTGATAAACTATGGCTACACCTTC. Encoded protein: CASSSHREGVINYGYTF.

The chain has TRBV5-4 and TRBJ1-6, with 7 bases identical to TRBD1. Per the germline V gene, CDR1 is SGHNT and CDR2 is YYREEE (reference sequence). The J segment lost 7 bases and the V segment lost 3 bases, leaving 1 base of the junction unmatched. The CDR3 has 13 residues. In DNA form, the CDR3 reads TGTGCCAGCAGCTGGGGACAGAATTCACCCCTCCACTTT. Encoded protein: CASSWGQNSPLHF.

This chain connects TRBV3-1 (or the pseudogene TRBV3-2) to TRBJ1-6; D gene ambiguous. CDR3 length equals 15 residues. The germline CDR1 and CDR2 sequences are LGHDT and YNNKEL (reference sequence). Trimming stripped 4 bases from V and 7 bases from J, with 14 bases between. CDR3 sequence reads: CASSPRRGLNSPLHF. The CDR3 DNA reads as TGTGCCAGCAGCCCCAGAAGAGGGCTGAATTCACCCCTCCACTTT.

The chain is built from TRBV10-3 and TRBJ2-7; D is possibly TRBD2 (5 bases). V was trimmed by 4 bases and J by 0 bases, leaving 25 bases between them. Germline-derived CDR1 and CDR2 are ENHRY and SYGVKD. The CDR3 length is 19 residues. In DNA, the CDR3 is TGTGCCATCAGTGCCCCGTCTAGCACCCCACTCGAGTGCTCCTACGAGCAGTACTTC. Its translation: CAISAPSSTPLECSYEQYF.

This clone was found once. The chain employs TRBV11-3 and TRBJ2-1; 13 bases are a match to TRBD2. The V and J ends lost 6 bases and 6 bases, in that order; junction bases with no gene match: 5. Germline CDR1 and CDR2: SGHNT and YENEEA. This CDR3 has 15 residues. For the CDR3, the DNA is TGTGCCAGCAGTCCCGGGACTAGCGGGATCAATGAGCAGTTCTTC. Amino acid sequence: CASSPGTSGINEQFF. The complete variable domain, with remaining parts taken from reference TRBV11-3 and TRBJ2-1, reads EAGVVQSPRYKIIEKKQPVAFWCNPISGHNTLYWYLQNLGQGPELLIRYENEEAVDDSQLPKDRFSAERLKGVDSTLKIQPAELGDSAVYLCASSPGTSGINEQFFGPGTRLTVL.

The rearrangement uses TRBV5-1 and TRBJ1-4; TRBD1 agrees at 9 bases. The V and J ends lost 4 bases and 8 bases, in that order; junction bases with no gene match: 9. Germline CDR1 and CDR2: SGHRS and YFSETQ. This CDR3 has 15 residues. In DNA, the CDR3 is TGCGCCAGCAGCCCCTATACAGGGGGCCAAGAAAAACTGTTTTTT. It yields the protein CASSPYTGGQEKLFF.

CDR3 nucleotides: TGTGCCAGCAGTGGGGAGGGGAGGAGCTCCTACGAGCAGTACTTC. This encodes CASSGEGRSSYEQYF. This chain connects TRBV28 to TRBJ2-7; 7 bases line up with TRBD2. The J segment lost 0 bases and the V segment lost 5 bases, leaving 7 bases of the junction unmatched. Germline CDR1 MDHEN, CDR2 SYDVKM. CDR3 length: 15 residues. The full variable domain, with the rest looked up from reference TRBV28 and TRBJ2-7, is DVKVTQSSRYLVKRTGEKVFLECVQDMDHENMFWYRQDPGLGLRLIYFSYDVKMKEKGDIPEGYSVSREKKERFSLILESASTNQTSMYLCASSGEGRSSYEQYFGPGTRLTVT.

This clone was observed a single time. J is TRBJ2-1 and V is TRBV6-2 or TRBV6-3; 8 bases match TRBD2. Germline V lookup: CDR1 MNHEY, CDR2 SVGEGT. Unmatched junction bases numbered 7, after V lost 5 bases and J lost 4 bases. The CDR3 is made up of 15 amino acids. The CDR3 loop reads CASSLLADLYNEQFF. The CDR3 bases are TGTGCCAGCAGTCTACTAGCGGACCTTTACAATGAGCAGTTCTTC.

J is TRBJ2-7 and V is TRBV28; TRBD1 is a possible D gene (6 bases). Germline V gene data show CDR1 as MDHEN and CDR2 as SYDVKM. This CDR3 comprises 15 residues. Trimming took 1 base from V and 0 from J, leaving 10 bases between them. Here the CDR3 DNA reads TGTGCCAGCAGTTTATCAGGGGATAGCTCCTACGAGCAGTACTTC. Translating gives CASSLSGDSSYEQYF.

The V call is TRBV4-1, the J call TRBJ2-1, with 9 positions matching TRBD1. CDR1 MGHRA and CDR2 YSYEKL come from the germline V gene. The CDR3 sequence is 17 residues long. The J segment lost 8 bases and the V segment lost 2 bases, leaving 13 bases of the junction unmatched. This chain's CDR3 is CASSQSPPGQGRDEQFF. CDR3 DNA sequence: TGCGCCAGCAGCCAAAGTCCACCGGGACAGGGTAGGGATGAGCAGTTCTTC.

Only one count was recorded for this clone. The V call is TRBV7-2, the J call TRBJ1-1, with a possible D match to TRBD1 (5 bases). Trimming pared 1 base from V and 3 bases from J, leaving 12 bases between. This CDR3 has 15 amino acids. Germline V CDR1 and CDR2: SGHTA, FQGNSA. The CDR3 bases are TGTGCCAGCAGCTTAGTGGGGTTCAGGGACACTGAAGCTTTCTTT. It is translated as CASSLVGFRDTEAFF.

The CDR3 DNA follows: TGTGCCAGCAGTGAATTCTTACACGGGACACGGGGATACAATGAGCAGTTCTTC. Amino acid sequence: CASSEFLHGTRGYNEQFF. The chain joins TRBV6-1 to TRBJ2-1, with D possibly being TRBD1 (6 bases). Germline-derived CDR1 and CDR2 are MNHNS and SASEGT. Trimming took off 2 bases at V and 4 bases at J, with 21 bases between the two ends. The CDR3 totals 18 residues.

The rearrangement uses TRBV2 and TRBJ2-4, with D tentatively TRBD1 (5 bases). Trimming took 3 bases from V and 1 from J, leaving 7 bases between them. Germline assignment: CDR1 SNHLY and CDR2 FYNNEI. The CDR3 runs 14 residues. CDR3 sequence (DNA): TGTGCCAGCAGTGACAGGGCCGCCAAAAACATTCAGTACTTC. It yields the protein CASSDRAAKNIQYF.

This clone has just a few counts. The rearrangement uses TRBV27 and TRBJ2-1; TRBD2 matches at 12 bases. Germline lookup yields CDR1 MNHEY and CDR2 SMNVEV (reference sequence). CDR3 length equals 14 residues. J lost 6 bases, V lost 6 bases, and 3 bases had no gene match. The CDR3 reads CASSPGLAGNEQFF. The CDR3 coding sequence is TGTGCCAGCAGCCCGGGACTAGCGGGCAATGAGCAGTTCTTC.

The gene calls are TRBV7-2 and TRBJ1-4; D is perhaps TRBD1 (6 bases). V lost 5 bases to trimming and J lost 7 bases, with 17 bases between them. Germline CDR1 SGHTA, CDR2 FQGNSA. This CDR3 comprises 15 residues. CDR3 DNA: TGTGCCAGCAGCCCAACAGGGCAGCGTGGTGAAAAACTGTTTTTT. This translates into CASSPTGQRGEKLFF.